This TCR beta chain derives from a study of blood T cells in healthy people across ages. The CDR3 has 16 residues. The V gene end was trimmed by 1 base and the J gene end by 7 bases; junction bases not matched to a gene: 7. CDR1 is SGHTA, CDR2 FQGNSA, per germline. This clonotype was seen only a few times. Its antigen remains unknown. Primers used in a second PCR of roughly 6 to 11 cycles were a sample-barcoded 5' primer and a J-beta primer mix. Each cDNA molecule was tagged by a template-switch adaptor that had 12 random nucleotides. MiXCR was run by TCRdb on the 5' RACE reads, yielding one entry per CDR3 protein. The table records about 640,000 distinct CDR3 sequences, about 53% of them present only once. Whole-study results and caveats: Long-lived and aged donors differed, with more naive CD4+ cells and higher diversity in the long-lived.

The sequencing sample was made of blood. The sequence came from a man aged 60 to 69 in good health. This chain joins TRBV7-2 and TRBJ2-7, with 13 bases identical to TRBD2. DNA of the CDR3: TGTGCCAGCAGCTTAGATGGGACTAGCGGGGTATGGGAGCAGTACTTC. This translates into CASSLDGTSGVWEQYF.